The subject of this entry is one T cell receptor beta chain. Cells defined as naive were viable CD3+CD4+ or CD3+CD8+ and CCR7+CD45RA+CD45RO-CD95-CD27+CD28+. The record originates from a study of T cells after posttransplantation cyclophosphamide. Assay used: immunoSEQ multiplex PCR; TCRdb lists only in-frame clones, some missing. The data hold approximately 6,900 clones, with approximately 98% observed a single time. Sequenced: naive CD8+ T cells sorted from PBMCs. The clonotype originates from a woman aged 25-40 years in good health and a related stem cell transplant donor.

CDR3 residues: CASSLSVTGELFF. The CDR3, as DNA: TGTGCCAGCAGTTTATCTGTAACCGGGGAGCTGTTTTTT. The chain combines TRBV27 with TRBJ2-2; no clear D. V lost 0 bases and J lost 5, with 4 bases in between. This CDR3 region has 13 residues. Germline V lookup: CDR1 MNHEY, CDR2 SMNVEV (reference sequence).